One sample yielded the 22 T cell receptor beta chains listed below, sequenced in a study of early T cells in non-severe SARS-CoV-2 infection. Using its own MiXCR run on the 5' RACE reads, TCRdb lists one record per CDR3 protein. The table has approximately 70,000 distinct CDR3 sequences, approximately 4.5% seen once. This specimen was whole blood, taken at baseline. The receptors were sampled from an adult who was a healthcare worker with PCR-confirmed SARS-CoV-2 infection or an uninfected control (not recorded which). The donor label of this sample is uncertain.

This clonotype was seen many times. The chain is built from TRBV5-6 and TRBJ1-1, with TRBD1 as a possible D gene (6 bases). The length of the CDR3 is 15 residues. V gave up 4 bases and J gave up 4 bases, with 17 bases separating them. The germline CDR1 and CDR2 sequences are SGHDT and YYEEEE. CDR3 sequence: CASSVGTLERTEAFF. The DNA for the CDR3 is TGTGCCAGCAGCGTGGGGACACTAGAACGCACTGAAGCTTTCTTT.

The chain is built from TRBV19 and TRBJ2-5; 7 bases align to TRBD1. Trimming at V came to 4 bases and at J to 0 bases, leaving 14 bases not matched to a gene. The CDR3 contains 18 residues. The germline V gene encodes CDR1 LNHDA and CDR2 SQIVND (reference sequence). Here the CDR3 DNA reads TGTGCCAGTAGTACCGGACAGGCAACGGTACTGTACCAAGAGACCCAGTACTTC. It encodes CASSTGQATVLYQETQYF.

J is TRBJ2-2 and V is TRBV24-1; 9 positions match TRBD1. The CDR3 is made up of 15 amino acids. V was pared by 7 bases and J by 1 base, with 3 bases of the junction left unmatched. Germline-derived CDR1 and CDR2 are KGHDR and SFDVKD. CDR3 sequence (DNA): TGTGCCACCAGACCGGACAGGGGGAACACCGGGGAGCTGTTTTTT. Amino acids: CATRPDRGNTGELFF.

This clonotype appeared many times. The chain employs TRBV19 and TRBJ2-1, with 8 nucleotides matching TRBD2. From germline, CDR1 is LNHDA and CDR2 SQIVND (reference sequence). The CDR3 runs to 17 residues. Trimming cost V 3 bases and J 1 base; bases outside gene matches: 8. As DNA, the CDR3 is TGTGCCAGTAGTATGGGTGGAGCGGGGGCGTCCTACAATGAGCAGTTCTTC. The encoded protein is CASSMGGAGASYNEQFF.

V gene TRBV5-4 combines with J gene TRBJ1-1; D is perhaps TRBD1 (5 bases). Germline V lookup: CDR1 SGHNT, CDR2 YYREEE (reference sequence). The CDR3 runs to 17 residues. The V gene lost 0 bases and the J gene lost 0 bases, with 15 bases spanning the gap. CDR3 residues: CASSLAAVRGLNTEAFF. The CDR3 DNA sequence: TGTGCCAGCAGCTTGGCCGCAGTTCGGGGACTGAACACTGAAGCTTTCTTT.

This clonotype occurred many times. The genes are TRBV6-6 and TRBJ2-3, with 9 bases aligning to TRBD1. This CDR3 comprises 15 residues. Germline V CDR1 and CDR2: MNHNY, SVGAGI (reference sequence). With V trimmed by 2 bases and J by 1 base, 1 base remained unmatched. The CDR3 coding sequence is TGTGCCAGCAGTTACCGGGACAGGGGCACAGATACGCAGTATTTT. It encodes CASSYRDRGTDTQYF.

This clonotype came up many times. The V gene is TRBV12-3 or TRBV12-4, the J gene TRBJ1-5, with a possible D match to TRBD1 (5 bases). This CDR3 has 16 residues. V lost 6 bases, J lost 1 base, and 16 bases lay in between. The CDR3: CASRTTAGQSNQPQHF. The DNA of the CDR3 is TGTGCCAGCAGGACGACGGCGGGGCAGAGCAATCAGCCCCAGCATTTT.

There are a few counts of this clonotype. The genes are TRBV2 and TRBJ1-6; D unresolved. This CDR3 has 14 amino acids. Germline lookup yields CDR1 SNHLY and CDR2 FYNNEI. V lost 6 bases, J lost 6 bases, and 12 bases lay in between. Here the CDR3 reads CASRPRRPNSPLHF. CDR3 in DNA: TGTGCCAGCAGGCCCCGCAGGCCTAATTCACCCCTCCACTTT.

This clonotype was seen ten or more times. The chain has TRBV10-1 and TRBJ2-7, with 7 bases identical to TRBD1. Trimming cost V 4 bases and J 1 base; bases outside gene matches: 7. This CDR3 is 15 amino acids long. Germline-derived CDR1 and CDR2 are WNHNN and SYGVQD (reference sequence). This CDR3 reads CASSVAGTESYEQYF. CDR3 nucleotides: TGCGCCAGCAGTGTAGCCGGGACAGAATCCTACGAGCAGTACTTC.

This clonotype was found many times. The genes are TRBV11-2 and TRBJ1-6; D may be TRBD1 (6 bases). Germline CDR1 is SGHAT and CDR2 is FQNNGV. The ends were cut back, 4 bases at V and 0 bases at J, with 25 bases in the middle. The CDR3 consists of 21 residues. In DNA, the CDR3 is TGTGCCAGCAGCTCTTTGGACAGAACCATCCAACCGAGCTCCTATAATTCACCCCTCCACTTT. Protein: CASSSLDRTIQPSSYNSPLHF.

The genes are TRBV5-1 and TRBJ2-1, with no clear D. The germline CDR1 and CDR2 sequences are SGHRS and YFSETQ. Trimming left V 0 bases short and J 3 bases short, with 7 bases between. The CDR3 runs 14 residues. The CDR3 loop is CASSLDWGYNEQFF. The CDR3 nucleotides read TGCGCCAGCAGCTTGGATTGGGGCTACAATGAGCAGTTCTTC.

This chain uses TRBV28 with TRBJ2-3; 9 bases are shared with TRBD1. This CDR3 has 12 amino acids. Trimming cost V 8 bases and J 5 bases; bases outside gene matches: 2. Looked up from germline, CDR1 is MDHEN and CDR2 is SYDVKM. The CDR3, as DNA: TGTGCCAGCGGGACAGGGTTAGATACGCAGTATTTT. It codes for CASGTGLDTQYF.

This clonotype was seen at least ten times. V and J are TRBV29-1 and TRBJ2-1; perhaps TRBD2 as D (7 bases). This CDR3 has 14 amino acids. V lost 8 bases to trimming and J lost 4 bases, with 18 bases between them. Germline CDR1 and CDR2: SQVTM and ANQGSEA. CDR3 region: CSFRGGGDYNEQFF. The DNA for the CDR3 is TGCAGCTTCAGAGGGGGAGGGGATTACAATGAGCAGTTCTTC.

This clonotype was detected many times. The genes are TRBV20-1 and TRBJ1-2; possible D gene TRBD1, 5 bases. V lost 0 bases, J lost 4 bases, and 21 bases lay in between. CDR1 is DFQATT, CDR2 SNEGSKA, per germline (reference sequence). CDR3 size: 17 residues. The CDR3 DNA sequence: TGCAGTGCTAGAGATCAAAGTTGGCAGGGTGGGATCTATGGCTACACCTTC. Translating it yields CSARDQSWQGGIYGYTF.

This clonotype appeared many times. This sequence joins TRBV7-3 and TRBJ2-2; perhaps TRBD2 as D (6 bases). This CDR3 has 15 amino acids. Trimming shortened V by 2 bases and J by 5 bases, and 12 bases separated the two germline ends. In germline, CDR1 is SGHTA, CDR2 FQGTGA. The DNA of the CDR3 is TGTGCCAGCAGCTTACGGCGGGGCCCAACCGGGGAGCTGTTTTTT. Translated, it gives CASSLRRGPTGELFF.

CDR3 in DNA: TGTGCCAGCATCCTGGGGGGGGATAGCAATCAGCCCCAGCATTTT. Translated: CASILGGDSNQPQHF. This chain connects TRBV7-8 to TRBJ1-5; D is possibly TRBD1 (5 bases). CDR1 and CDR2 from the germline V gene are SGHVS and FQNEAQ. CDR3 size: 15 residues. V lost 7 bases to trimming and J lost 0 bases, with 13 bases between them.

This clonotype was recorded at least ten times. The chain has TRBV19 and TRBJ1-5; D is unclear. This CDR3 region has 15 residues. V was shortened by 3 bases and J by 6 bases, with 15 bases between the two germline ends. Germline loops: CDR1 LNHDA, CDR2 SQIVND (reference sequence). Here the CDR3 reads CASSIPSGEGQPQHF. CDR3 coding DNA: TGTGCCAGTAGTATTCCCTCGGGTGAGGGTCAGCCCCAGCATTTT.

This clonotype occurred a few times. The chain links TRBV7-9 to TRBJ2-7, with 7 bases that match TRBD1. The CDR3 totals 15 residues. Germline V gives CDR1 SEHNR, CDR2 FQNEAQ (reference sequence). V gave up 0 bases and J gave up 2 bases; unmatched junction bases: 4. The chain's CDR3 is CASSLAFRGTYEQYF. DNA of the CDR3: TGTGCCAGCAGCTTAGCGTTCAGGGGGACCTACGAGCAGTACTTC.

This clonotype was counted at least ten times. The gene calls are TRBV5-5 and TRBJ2-3, with 8 bases that match TRBD2. The CDR3 totals 16 residues. CDR1 and CDR2 (germline): SGHKS, YYEKEE (reference sequence). Trimming at V came to 3 bases and at J to 2 bases, leaving 8 bases not matched to a gene. The DNA for the CDR3 is TGTGCCAGCAGCTCCCTGGGTAGCGGGGCCACAGATACGCAGTATTTT. Translated: CASSSLGSGATDTQYF.

This clonotype was seen repeatedly, ten times or more. The chain has TRBV20-1 and TRBJ1-6; D is perhaps TRBD1 (6 bases). V was shortened by 2 bases and J by 15 bases, with 11 bases between the two germline ends. Germline CDR1 and CDR2: DFQATT and SNEGSKA (reference sequence). The CDR3 consists of 11 residues. The DNA for the CDR3 is TGCAGTGCTAGAAGGGGGAGTCTCCTCCACTTT. Translated, it gives CSARRGSLLHF.

Details on this clonotype: This may be a read error: a much more frequent sequence differs by one nucleotide. Since the CDR3 does not end with the conserved phenylalanine or tryptophan, this likely comes from a read error. The rearrangement uses TRBV28 and TRBJ2-7; 7 nucleotides align to TRBD1. Trimming at V came to 3 bases and at J to 5 bases, leaving 4 bases not matched to a gene. CDR3 size: 13 residues. In germline, CDR1 is MDHEN, CDR2 SYDVKM. Here the CDR3 DNA reads TGTGCCAGCAGTTTGACAGGGCCAGACGAGCAGTACTAC. Translating it yields CASSLTGPDEQYY.

This clonotype was detected many times. This CDR3 reads CASASGGYIQETQYF. In nucleotides, the CDR3 is TGTGCCAGCGCTAGCGGGGGCTACATACAAGAGACCCAGTACTTC. This chain connects TRBV11-2 to TRBJ2-5, with 10 bases identical to TRBD2. V shed 8 bases and J 2 bases; nucleotides not matched to a gene: 8. The CDR3 consists of 15 residues. Germline CDR1 and CDR2: SGHAT and FQNNGV.